The TCR beta chain described here comes from a study of T cell clones after liver transplantation. Whole-study context: TCRbeta sequencing after a pre-transplant mixed lymphocyte reaction identified graft-donor-reactive clones, later tracked in post-transplant blood. Third-party-reactive TCRbeta sequences from pre-transplant mixed lymphocyte reactions served as antigen-independent comparators. Study observations and caveats: A significant post-transplant drop in circulating graft-donor-reactive CD4 TCRbeta sequences occurred in most of the 8 subjects. The donor-reactive repertoire was only partly measurable in two subjects, lacking donor cells.

Method: immunoSEQ multiplex PCR; TCRdb's copy keeps in-frame clones and lacks some. The sample has around 51,000 clones, roughly nine tenths seen once; the top ten hold around 15%. Comment on this clone: The antigen is unknown.

CDR1 MNHEY and CDR2 SMNVEV come from the germline V gene (reference sequence). The CDR3 runs to 13 residues. The germline V and J ends were trimmed by 5 bases and 5 bases, with 13 bases remaining between them. The sequencing used CD8+ T cells from blood, collected 12 months after liver transplant. This receptor was taken from a human patient who received a liver transplant. Some T cells may be provided by the graft donor. This chain uses TRBV27 with TRBJ2-7, with D perhaps matching TRBD1 (6 bases). The chain's CDR3 is CASSVRGVHEQYF. The CDR3 DNA sequence: TGTGCCAGCAGTGTCAGGGGTGTCCACGAGCAGTACTTC.